One and the same sample provided the 14 T cell receptor beta chains below, sequenced in a study of blood T cells in healthy people across ages. Then a second PCR, running roughly 6 to 11 cycles, was carried out with a sample-barcoded 5' primer and a J-beta primer mix. TCRdb re-analysed the 5' RACE reads in MiXCR, keeping a single row per CDR3 protein. The sample consists of some 940,000 distinct CDR3 sequences, about 29% of them appearing once. A further study also used this sample, focusing on T cells of mothers and their children.

Material for sequencing was blood. Receptor source: a woman aged 40 to 50 in good health.

For this clonotype: A much larger clone differs from this one at a single base, so this may be a read error. The rearrangement uses TRBV6-5 and TRBJ2-7, with a tentative D call TRBD1 (5 bases). Germline CDR1 is MNHEY and CDR2 is SVGAGI. V was clipped by 11 bases and J by 2 bases, with 16 bases between them. The CDR3 loop spans 13 amino acids. CDR3 DNA: TGTGCCGGCACCCATCGACAGACCTACGAGCAGTACTTC. Amino acids: CAGTHRQTYEQYF.

To note about this clonotype: A much bigger clone sits one base away, suggesting this may be a read error. The J gene is TRBJ2-7, the V gene TRBV4-1; possibly TRBD1 or TRBD2 for D (5 bases each). Trimming shortened V by 1 base and J by 4 bases, and 14 bases separated the two germline ends. Looked up from germline, CDR1 is MGHRA and CDR2 is YSYEKL. The CDR3 runs to 15 residues. Here the CDR3 reads CASSQVWTGQYEQYF. CDR3 sequence (DNA): TGCGCCAGCAGCCAAGTGTGGACGGGGCAATACGAGCAGTACTTC.

This sequence joins TRBV7-9 and TRBJ2-7; D gene uncertain. CDR1 and CDR2 from the germline V gene are SEHNR and FQNEAQ (reference sequence). Trimming pared 6 bases from V and 5 bases from J, leaving 14 bases between. The CDR3 runs to 13 residues. The CDR3 sequence: CASRAILGDEQYF. CDR3 bases: TGTGCCAGCAGAGCAATCCTCGGCGACGAGCAGTACTTC.

This clonotype has a handful of counts. The V and J genes are TRBV25-1 and TRBJ2-7, with D perhaps TRBD1 or TRBD2 (5 bases each). There are 13 residues in the CDR3. The germline gives CDR1 MGHDK, CDR2 SYGVNS. With 0 bases removed from V and 4 bases from J, the gap between germline ends came to 7 bases. In DNA form, the CDR3 reads TGTGCCAGCAGTGAATATGGGGGTTACGAGCAGTACTTC. It codes for CASSEYGGYEQYF.

This clonotype came up many times. The genes are TRBV6-1 and TRBJ2-1; D gene uncertain. With 7 bases removed from V and 6 bases from J, the gap between germline ends came to 16 bases. The CDR3 is 14 amino acids. CDR1 and CDR2 from the germline V gene are MNHNS and SASEGT. DNA for the CDR3: TGTGCCAGCATACTCGGAGATGTAAGCAATGAGCAGTTCTTC. Residues: CASILGDVSNEQFF.

This chain uses TRBV7-2 with TRBJ2-7; weak D call: TRBD2 (6 bases). CDR1 and CDR2 from the germline V gene are SGHTA and FQGNSA. The CDR3 is 14 residues long. V was trimmed by 0 bases and J by 2 bases, leaving 8 bases between them. In DNA, the CDR3 is TGTGCCAGCAGCTTAGCGGACTATACCTACGAGCAGTACTTC. It yields the protein CASSLADYTYEQYF.

In its sample, this clonotype was seen many times. The V and J genes are TRBV20-1 and TRBJ2-7; the D is unclear. V was clipped by 0 bases and J by 6 bases, with 12 bases between them. This CDR3 has 13 residues. Germline CDR1 is DFQATT and CDR2 is SNEGSKA (reference sequence). The CDR3 loop is CSARDRDRGEQYF. CDR3 DNA sequence: TGCAGTGCTAGAGATCGCGACCGCGGCGAGCAGTACTTC.

There are a few counts of this clonotype. The V and J genes are TRBV7-6 and TRBJ2-7, with 7 bases matching TRBD1. This CDR3 is 16 amino acids long. The germline CDR1 and CDR2 sequences are SGHVS and FNYEAQ. V shed 0 bases and J 6 bases; nucleotides not matched to a gene: 11. CDR3 in amino acids: CASSLATRAGGGEQYF. CDR3 nucleotides: TGTGCCAGCAGCTTAGCGACGCGGGCAGGGGGTGGCGAGCAGTACTTC.

The chain recombines TRBV20-1 with TRBJ2-1; no clear D gene. Germline CDR1 is DFQATT and CDR2 is SNEGSKA (reference sequence). Trimming cost V 1 base and J 9 bases, with 10 bases left between them. The CDR3 is 12 residues long. DNA of the CDR3: TGCAGTGCTAGAGTAGGTACGAGTGAGCAGTTCTTC. Encoded protein: CSARVGTSEQFF.

In regard to this clonotype: A much larger clone differs from this one at a single base, so this may be a read error. The chain carries TRBV11-2 and TRBJ1-2, with 7 bases aligning to TRBD1. CDR1 is SGHAT and CDR2 is FQNNGV in the germline V gene. V lost 7 bases to trimming and J lost 0 bases; unmatched junction nucleotides: 8. This CDR3 region has 15 residues. CDR3 DNA: TGTGCCAGCACCCCCCGACAGGGAGCTAACTATGGCTACACCTTC. Translating gives CASTPRQGANYGYTF.

Comments on this clonotype: One end of the junction varies from germline; a read error may be responsible. The chain recombines TRBV4-2 with TRBJ2-6; perhaps TRBD1 as D (5 bases). CDR3 length: 15 residues. Looked up from germline, CDR1 is LGHNA and CDR2 is YNFKEQ. Here the CDR3 reads CASSQGRSGANVRTF. In nucleotides, the CDR3 is TGTGCCAGCAGCCAAGGACGCTCTGGGGCCAACGTCCGGACTTTC.

This clonotype was found a few times. This chain uses TRBV20-1 with TRBJ2-3, with D possibly matching TRBD2 (6 bases). V was shortened by 3 bases and J by 2 bases, with 12 bases between the two germline ends. CDR3 length: 14 amino acids. Germline assignment: CDR1 DFQATT and CDR2 SNEGSKA (reference sequence). CDR3 DNA: TGCAGTGCTAGTTTGGGGGGAGTCACAGATACGCAGTATTTT. Translating it yields CSASLGGVTDTQYF.

This clonotype was picked up a small number of times. This chain connects TRBV25-1 to TRBJ1-2, with D maybe TRBD1 (5 bases). V was clipped by 5 bases and J by 6 bases, with 10 bases between them. Germline V CDR1 and CDR2: MGHDK, SYGVNS. CDR3 length equals 12 residues. CDR3 DNA sequence: TGTGCCAGCAGTTCCGGGGACGATGGCTACACCTTC. Amino acids: CASSSGDDGYTF.

The chain is built from TRBV5-1 and TRBJ2-5; 7 nucleotides line up with TRBD1. Germline-derived CDR1 and CDR2 are SGHRS and YFSETQ. V was pared by 3 bases and J by 5 bases, with 10 bases of the junction left unmatched. The CDR3 loop spans 15 amino acids. In DNA form, the CDR3 reads TGCGCCAGCAGCTCCAATATCGGCAGGGGGGAGACCCAGTACTTC. Amino acid sequence: CASSSNIGRGETQYF. Based on the CDR3 plus reference TRBV5-1 and TRBJ2-5, the full variable domain is KAGVTQTPRYLIKTRGQQVTLSCSPISGHRSVSWYQQTPGQGLQFLFEYFSETQRNKGNFPGRFSGRQFSNSRSEMNVSTLELGDSALYLCASSSNIGRGETQYFGPGTRLLVL.